One and the same sample provided the 16 T cell receptor beta chains below, sequenced in a study of molecular identifiers for immune sequencing clone quantification. TCRdb re-called the PCR reads through MiXCR, storing one row per CDR3 protein. The sample has roughly 320,000 distinct CDR3 sequences, 20% to 25% seen once; the top ten hold under 0.95%. Sequencing input: naive CD8+ T cells from blood, with Jurkat cell RNA spiked in. This sample's subset: FACS-sorted CD8+CD4-CCR7+CD45RA+ naive T cells. The receptor source for this set is a human donor in good health. Some libraries in this study had Jurkat cell RNA spiked in.

The sample holds many counts of this clonotype. J is TRBJ1-1 and V is TRBV20-1, with a tentative D call TRBD1 (5 bases). The CDR3 is 14 amino acids. Germline V lookup: CDR1 DFQATT, CDR2 SNEGSKA (reference sequence). V was clipped by 1 base and J by 1 base, with 10 bases between them. In nucleotides, the CDR3 is TGCAGTGCTAGAGCCCCCGACAGGAACACTGAAGCTTTCTTT. Protein: CSARAPDRNTEAFF.

Comment on this clonotype: A read error may be the cause here, since a much bigger clone is one base away. The DNA of the CDR3 is TGTGCCAGCGGCCAAGACGAAAATCAGCCCCAGCATTTT. It is translated as CASGQDENQPQHF. This chain uses TRBV6-5 with TRBJ1-5, with D uncertain. V dropped 8 bases and J dropped 4 bases, with 12 bases sitting between them. The CDR3 loop spans 13 amino acids. Germline V CDR1 and CDR2: MNHEY, SVGAGI.

This clonotype was observed a handful of times. A single base separates this from a much larger clone, so it may be a read error. The CDR3 is CSVVGGGIEAFF. The DNA for the CDR3 is TGCAGCGTTGTTGGGGGGGGCATTGAAGCTTTCTTT. This rearrangement joins TRBV29-1 to TRBJ1-1, with a tentative D call TRBD1 (6 bases). CDR1 and CDR2 from the germline V gene are SQVTM and ANQGSEA. The CDR3 loop spans 12 amino acids. V lost 4 bases and J 7 bases, leaving 13 bases between the germline ends.

This clonotype has ten or more counts. The genes are TRBV19 and TRBJ2-7; D is possibly TRBD1 or TRBD2 (6 bases each). The CDR3 runs to 11 residues. The germline gives CDR1 LNHDA, CDR2 SQIVND (reference sequence). CDR3: CAAGGPYEQYF. CDR3 sequence (DNA): TGTGCAGCTGGGGGGCCCTACGAGCAGTACTTC. Using reference TRBV19 and TRBJ2-7 for the parts outside the CDR3, the full variable domain is DGGITQSPKYLFRKEGQNVTLSCEQNLNHDAMYWYRQDPGQGLRLIYYSQIVNDFQKGDIAEGYSVSREKKESFPLTVTSAQKNPTAFYLCAAGGPYEQYFGPGTRLTVT.

The rearrangement links TRBV10-3 to TRBJ2-7, with D perhaps matching TRBD2 (6 bases). V was pared by 2 bases and J by 2 bases, with 10 bases between. Germline loops: CDR1 ENHRY, CDR2 SYGVKD. CDR3 length: 14 residues. CDR3 bases: TGTGCCATCAGTGAGGAGCGGGCGCCCTACGAGCAGTACTTC. Protein product: CAISEERAPYEQYF.

This clonotype was recorded many times. The chain combines TRBV4-3 with TRBJ2-7; D remains unclear. CDR1 and CDR2 (germline): LGHNA, YSLEER. CDR3 length: 14 amino acids. V lost 0 bases to trimming and J lost 5 bases, with 11 bases between them. CDR3 bases: TGCGCCAGCAGCCAAGAGGGTGTTGGGCACGAGCAGTACTTC. Its protein is CASSQEGVGHEQYF.

Ten or more counts support this clonotype. The chain joins TRBV20-1 to TRBJ2-7; D is uncertain. V dropped 3 bases and J dropped 3 bases, with 9 bases sitting between them. The germline V gene encodes CDR1 DFQATT and CDR2 SNEGSKA (reference sequence). The CDR3 loop spans 12 amino acids. The CDR3: CSARDQYYEQYF. In DNA form, the CDR3 reads TGCAGTGCTAGGGACCAGTACTACGAGCAGTACTTC.

This clonotype occurred a few times. Mismatch with germline at one junction end may stem from a read error. This chain connects TRBV5-5 to TRBJ2-7; tentatively, D is TRBD1 or TRBD2 (5 bases each). CDR1 is SGHKS and CDR2 is YYEKEE in the germline V gene (reference sequence). The CDR3 spans 14 residues. CDR3 amino acids: CASSWPDGTYEQCF. CDR3 nucleotide sequence: TGTGCCAGCAGCTGGCCGGACGGGACCTACGAGCAGTGCTTC.

As concerns this clonotype: Just one base apart from a much larger clone, this may be a read error. This rearrangement joins TRBV6-5 to TRBJ2-3; D is uncertain. The germline V and J ends were trimmed by 6 bases and 8 bases, with 9 bases remaining between them. Germline values: CDR1 MNHEY, CDR2 SVGAGI. The CDR3 length is 11 residues. CDR3 residues: CASSPGCTQYF. CDR3 DNA sequence: TGTGCCAGCAGCCCCGGGTGTACGCAGTATTTT.

This clonotype was seen just once. A much larger clone lies one base from this, so it may be a read error. The chain joins TRBV12-3 or TRBV12-4 to TRBJ1-4; tentatively, D is TRBD1 (5 bases). The V end was cut by 6 bases, the J end by 6 bases, with 11 bases between. The CDR3 is 13 residues long. In nucleotides, the CDR3 is TGTGCCAGCAGCTTGCAGGGAGATGAAAAACTGTTTTTT. Encoded protein: CASSLQGDEKLFF.

The chain is built from TRBV4-3 and TRBJ2-4; weak D call: TRBD2 (7 bases). The ends were cut back, 1 base at V and 1 base at J, with 17 bases in the middle. CDR3 length: 18 residues. CDR1 and CDR2 (germline): LGHNA, YSLEER. The CDR3 bases are TGCGCCAGCAGCCAAGTGGGGGGGGCCCCGGAGGCCAAAAACATTCAGTACTTC. It encodes CASSQVGGAPEAKNIQYF.

This rearrangement joins TRBV4-3 to TRBJ1-2; D unresolved. The germline V and J ends were trimmed by 3 bases and 3 bases, with 17 bases remaining between them. Germline V lookup: CDR1 LGHNA, CDR2 YSLEER. This CDR3 is built from 16 residues. DNA for the CDR3: TGCGCCAGCAGCCATTCCCATGAAGGATTATACTATGGCTACACCTTC. Translation: CASSHSHEGLYYGYTF.

The chain uses TRBV12-3 or TRBV12-4 and TRBJ2-3, with D maybe TRBD1 (6 bases). Deletions cut 3 bases from V and 0 bases from J, with 10 bases between. The CDR3 is made up of 15 amino acids. CDR3 in amino acids: CASSFLQGSTDTQYF. The CDR3 DNA follows: TGTGCCAGCAGTTTTCTTCAGGGGAGCACAGATACGCAGTATTTT.

This clonotype was found many times. The chain couples TRBV15 to TRBJ1-6; D ambiguous. The CDR3 is 14 residues long. The ends were cut back, 1 base at V and 7 bases at J, with 8 bases in the middle. CDR1 is LNHNV, CDR2 YYDKDF, per germline (reference sequence). The CDR3 sequence: CATSRGATNSPLHF. As DNA, the CDR3 is TGTGCCACCAGCAGAGGGGCTACGAATTCACCCCTCCACTTT.

Of note for this clonotype: The junction differs from germline at one of its ends, possibly a read error. V is TRBV6-5 and J is TRBJ2-5, with D possibly matching TRBD1 (6 bases). Germline CDR1 MNHEY, CDR2 SVGAGI. CDR3 length: 15 residues. The CDR3 region has the DNA TGTGCCTGCAGCGAGGGGGTAGGGCTAAAAGAGACCCAGTACTTC. This gives the protein CACSEGVGLKETQYF.

This clonotype was recorded many times. CDR3 sequence: CASSPASPAGKAYNEQFF. CDR3 nucleotides: TGTGCCAGCAGCCCCGCCTCGCCGGCAGGGAAGGCCTACAATGAGCAGTTCTTC. The rearrangement uses TRBV7-9 and TRBJ2-1, with D maybe TRBD1 (5 bases). CDR1 and CDR2 (germline): SEHNR, FQNEAQ (reference sequence). The CDR3 length is 18 residues. Trimming left V 5 bases short and J 2 bases short, with 22 bases between. Variable domain in full (rest from reference TRBV7-9 and TRBJ2-1): DTGVSQNPRHKITKRGQNVTFRCDPISEHNRLYWYRQTLGQGPEFLTYFQNEAQLEKSRLLSDRFSAERPKGSFSTLEIQRTEQGDSAMYLCASSPASPAGKAYNEQFFGPGTRLTVL.